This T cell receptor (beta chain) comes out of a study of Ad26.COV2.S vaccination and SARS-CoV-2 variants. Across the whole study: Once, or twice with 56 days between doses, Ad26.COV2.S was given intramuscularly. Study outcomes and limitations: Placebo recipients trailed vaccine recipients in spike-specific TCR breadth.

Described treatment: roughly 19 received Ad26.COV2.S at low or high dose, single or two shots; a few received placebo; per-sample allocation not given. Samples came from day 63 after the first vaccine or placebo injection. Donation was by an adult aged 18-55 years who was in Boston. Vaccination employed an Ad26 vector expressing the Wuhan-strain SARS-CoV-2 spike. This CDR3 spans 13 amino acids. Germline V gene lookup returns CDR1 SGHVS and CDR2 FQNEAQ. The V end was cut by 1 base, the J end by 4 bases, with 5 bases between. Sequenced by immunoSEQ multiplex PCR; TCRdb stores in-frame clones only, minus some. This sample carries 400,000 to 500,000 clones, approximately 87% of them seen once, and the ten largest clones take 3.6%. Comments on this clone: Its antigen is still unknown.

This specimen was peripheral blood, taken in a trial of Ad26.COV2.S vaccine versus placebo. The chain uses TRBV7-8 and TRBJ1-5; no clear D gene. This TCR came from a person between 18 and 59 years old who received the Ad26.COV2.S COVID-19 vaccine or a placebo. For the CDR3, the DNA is TGTGCCAGCAGCTTAGTCGTGAATCAGCCCCAGCATTTT. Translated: CASSLVVNQPQHF.